The entry below gives a single TCR beta chain sequence along with its context. This sample was included in a study of blood T cell repertoires in COVID-19. Study context: Samples representing acute and convalescent COVID-19 were sourced from the United States, Italy and Spain. T cells, B-cell-depleted T cells, or PBMCs provided the cDNA or gDNA that served as material.

CDR1 SEHNR and CDR2 FQNEAQ come from the germline V gene (reference sequence). The ends were cut back, 1 base at V and 4 bases at J, with 7 bases in the middle. The CDR3 loop spans 13 amino acids. In the original analysis: Cell counts per sample came from amplifying reference gene primers. The data were produced by immunoSEQ multiplex PCR, yet TCRdb's version contains in-frame clones alone and is incomplete. V, J and clone size are those of that table, while D and trimming were read from the DNA. The sample lists about 87,000 clones; about 87% were seen once. This receptor was obtained from a man aged 35-49 years with acute or convalescent COVID-19. This chain uses TRBV7-9 with TRBJ1-2; D is uncertain. Sequenced sample: peripheral blood. CDR3 nucleotides: TGTGCCAGCAGCTTAGGACGCGGCTATGGCTACACCTTC. Its translation: CASSLGRGYGYTF. Looking up the rest from reference TRBV7-9 and TRBJ1-2 gives the full variable domain: DTGVSQNPRHKITKRGQNVTFRCDPISEHNRLYWYRQTLGQGPEFLTYFQNEAQLEKSRLLSDRFSAERPKGSFSTLEIQRTEQGDSAMYLCASSLGRGYGYTFGSGTRLTVV.